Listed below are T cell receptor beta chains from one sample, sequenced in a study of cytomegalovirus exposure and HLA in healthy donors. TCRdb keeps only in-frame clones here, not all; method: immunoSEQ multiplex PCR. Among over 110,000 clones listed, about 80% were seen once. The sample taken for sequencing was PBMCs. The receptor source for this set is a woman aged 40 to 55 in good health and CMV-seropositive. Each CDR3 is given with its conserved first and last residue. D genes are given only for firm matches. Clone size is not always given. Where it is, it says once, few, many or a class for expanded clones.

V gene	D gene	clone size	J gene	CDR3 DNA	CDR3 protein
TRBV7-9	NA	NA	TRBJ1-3	TGTGCCAGCAGCTTACGCGCGGGGTCCCCTGGAAACACCATATATTTT	CASSLRAGSPGNTIYF
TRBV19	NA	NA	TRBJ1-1	TGTGCCAGTAGTCGTGCAGAGAACACTGAAGCTTTCTTT	CASSRAENTEAFF
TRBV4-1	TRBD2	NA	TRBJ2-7	TGCGCCAGCAGCCAGGCACTAGCGGGAGGGTTCTACGAGCAGTACTTC	CASSQALAGGFYEQYF
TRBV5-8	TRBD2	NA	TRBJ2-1	TGTGCCAGCAGCTTATGGAGCGGGAGTCTTAATGAGCAGTTCTTC	CASSLWSGSLNEQFF
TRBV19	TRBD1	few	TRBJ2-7	TGTGCCAGTAGTTTTCCGGGACAGGGTCGCAACGAGCAGTACTTC	CASSFPGQGRNEQYF
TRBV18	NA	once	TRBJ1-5	TGTGCCAGCTCACCATCGGTCAATCAGCCCCAGCATTTT	CASSPSVNQPQHF
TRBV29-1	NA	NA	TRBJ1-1	TGCAGCGTTGAAACAGGTAGCACTGAAGCTTTCTTT	CSVETGSTEAFF
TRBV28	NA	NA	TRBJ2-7	TGTGCCAGCAGTTTGGACAGCTACGAGCAGTACTTC	CASSLDSYEQYF
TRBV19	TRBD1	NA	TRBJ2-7	TGTGCCAGTAGTATGACAGGGTCCTCCTACGAGCAGTACTTC	CASSMTGSSYEQYF
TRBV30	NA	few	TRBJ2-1	TGTGCCTGGAGTTCCACTGCTTTCAATGAGCAGTTCTTC	CAWSSTAFNEQFF
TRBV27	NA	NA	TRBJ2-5	TGTGCCAGCAGTTCCGGGATACAAGAGACCCAGTACTTC	CASSSGIQETQYF
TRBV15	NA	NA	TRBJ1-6	TGTGCCACCAGCAGAAGTGCAGGTTTCTATAATTCACCCCTCCACTTT	CATSRSAGFYNSPLHF
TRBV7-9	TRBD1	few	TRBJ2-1	TGTGCCAGCAGCCCCCAGGGGGCAGGTGAGCAGTTCTTC	CASSPQGAGEQFF
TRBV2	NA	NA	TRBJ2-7	TGTGCCAGCAGTGCGGGACTTACCTACGAGCAGTACTTC	CASSAGLTYEQYF
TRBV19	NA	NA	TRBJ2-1	TGTGCCAGTAGGAGACAAGACACATACAATGAGCAGTTCTTC	CASRRQDTYNEQFF
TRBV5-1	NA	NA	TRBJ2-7	TGCGCCAGCAGCCCAACCCCCCCGGGGATGGGCGAGCAGTACTTC	CASSPTPPGMGEQYF
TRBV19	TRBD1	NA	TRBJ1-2	TGTGCCAGTAGTTCCCGGACAGGGATGGGAGGCTACACCTTC	CASSSRTGMGGYTF
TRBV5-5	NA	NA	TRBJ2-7	TGTGCCAGCTCCAACCCGGGGTCCTCCTACGAGCAGTACTTC	CASSNPGSSYEQYF
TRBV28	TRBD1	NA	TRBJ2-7	TGTGCCAGCACCCAGACAGGGGGATCTTACGAGCAGTACTTC	CASTQTGGSYEQYF
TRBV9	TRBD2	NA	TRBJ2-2	TGTGCCAGCAGCGTAGCTACGCGACTAGCGGGAGCGAACACCGGGGAGCTGTTTTTT	CASSVATRLAGANTGELFF
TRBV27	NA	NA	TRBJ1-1	TGTGCCAGCAGTTTGGGACAGAACACTGAAGCTTTCTTT	CASSLGQNTEAFF
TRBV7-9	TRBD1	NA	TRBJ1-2	TGTGCCAGCAGTTATGGACAGGGGGCTAGCGGCTACACCTTC	CASSYGQGASGYTF
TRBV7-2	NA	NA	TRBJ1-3	TGTGCCAGCAGCCCACGGACGGGCGGGGGAAACACCATATATTTT	CASSPRTGGGNTIYF
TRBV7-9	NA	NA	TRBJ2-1	TGTGCCAGCAGCCCGCGCGGTAGCTCCTACAATGAGCAGTTCTTC	CASSPRGSSYNEQFF
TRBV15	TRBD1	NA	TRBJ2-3	TGTGCCACCAGCAGGACAGGGCTCACAGATACGCAGTATTTT	CATSRTGLTDTQYF
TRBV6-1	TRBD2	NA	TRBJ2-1	TGTGCCAGCAGTGAAGGACTAGCGGGAGGAGGGCATGAGCAGTTCTTC	CASSEGLAGGGHEQFF
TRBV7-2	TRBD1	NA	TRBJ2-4	TGTGCCAGCAGCTTAGCAAGGGACAGGATAAACATTCAGTACTTC	CASSLARDRINIQYF
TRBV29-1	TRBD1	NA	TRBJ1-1	TGCAGCGTTGCCGGACAGGGTGGGAGGGTGGACACTGAAGCTTTCTTT	CSVAGQGGRVDTEAFF
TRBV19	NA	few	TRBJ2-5	TGTGCCAGTAAAGGCAGGGCAGTAGAGACCCAGTACTTC	CASKGRAVETQYF
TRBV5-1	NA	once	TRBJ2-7	TGCGCCAGCAGCGGGCCAGGCTCCTACGAGCAGTACTTC	CASSGPGSYEQYF
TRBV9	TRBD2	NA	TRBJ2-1	TGTGCCAGCAGCGTAGCTACTCCGACTAGCGGGAGAGCGGCGTCCTACAATGAGCAGTTCTTC	CASSVATPTSGRAASYNEQFF
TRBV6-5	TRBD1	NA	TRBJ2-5	TGTGCCAGCAGGTCAGGGGGCGAGACCCAGTACTTC	CASRSGGETQYF
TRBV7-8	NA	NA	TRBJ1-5	TGTGCCAGCAGCACCGGGACACTGGATCAGCCCCAGCATTTT	CASSTGTLDQPQHF
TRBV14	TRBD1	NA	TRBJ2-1	TGTGCCAGCAGCCCCGGGACAGGGTTATTCTTC	CASSPGTGLFF
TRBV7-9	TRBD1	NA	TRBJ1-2	TGTGCCAGCAGCCCCTCTACAGGGGATGGCTACACCTTC	CASSPSTGDGYTF
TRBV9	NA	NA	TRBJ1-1	TGTGCCAGCAGCGTGCCGCCAGTCTTGAACACTGAAGCTTTCTTT	CASSVPPVLNTEAFF
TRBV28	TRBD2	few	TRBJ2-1	TGTGCCACCGGGACTAGCGGGAGGGCCGAGGATGGTGAGCAGTTCTTC	CATGTSGRAEDGEQFF
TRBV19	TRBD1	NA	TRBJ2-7	TGTGCCAGTAGTCCGGACAGGGAATCGGTTTCCTACGAGCAGTACTTC	CASSPDRESVSYEQYF
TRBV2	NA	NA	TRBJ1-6	TGTGCCAGCAGTGAAAGGGGGAACCGCGACTTCCACTTT	CASSERGNRDFHF
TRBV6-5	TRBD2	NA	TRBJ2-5	TGTGCCAGCAGTTCAGGACTAGCGGGCAACCAAGAGACCCAGTACTTC	CASSSGLAGNQETQYF
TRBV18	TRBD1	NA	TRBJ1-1	TGTGCCAGCTCGAAAACAGGGGACACTGAAGCTTTCTTT	CASSKTGDTEAFF
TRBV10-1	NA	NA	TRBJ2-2	TGCGCCAGCAGTATCCCCGACACCGGGGAGCTGTTTTTT	CASSIPDTGELFF
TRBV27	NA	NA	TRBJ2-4	TGTGCCAGCAGTTTAGCGGGAGCCAAAAACATTCAGTACTTC	CASSLAGAKNIQYF
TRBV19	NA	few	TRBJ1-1	TGTGCCAGTAGTATGGTCCCCAGGGCTGAAGCTTTCTTT	CASSMVPRAEAFF
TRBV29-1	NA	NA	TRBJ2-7	TGCAGCGTTGCTATGGCTAGCGCCTACGAGCAGTACTTC	CSVAMASAYEQYF
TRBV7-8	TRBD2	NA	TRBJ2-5	TGTGCCAGCAGTCTCGGACTAGCTTTGGAGGCCCAGTACTTC	CASSLGLALEAQYF